This TCR beta chain derives from a study of T cells in Graves' hyperthyroidism and ophthalmopathy. Regarding the study as a whole: From stable hyperthyroidism, ophthalmopathy was separated by a 13 V-J model. Most clonotypes expanded in the thyroid (above 0.001) were also present in blood.

This clonotype was observed at least ten times. Antigen unknown. For ophthalmopathy patients, the Clinical Activity Score was at least 3 and the NOSPECS grade at least 4; duration was under 3 months. Any patient presenting with uncontrolled infection, other autoimmune disease, pregnancy or lactation was left out. This CDR3 has 11 residues. CDR1 is LGHDT, CDR2 YNNKEL, per germline (reference sequence). The germline V and J ends were trimmed by 8 bases and 11 bases, with 15 bases remaining between them. From RNA transcripts, TCR beta CDR3 regions were amplified. A first-round RT-PCR of the TCR CDR3 used the HTBI primer set. Using its own MiXCR run on the multiplex PCR reads, TCRdb lists one record per CDR3 protein. The table lists more than 300,000 distinct CDR3 sequences, about 15% of them singletons.

The sequence was collected from a woman in her 30s with Graves' ophthalmopathy. The sample comprised blood. J is TRBJ2-5 and V is TRBV3-1; D is unclear. In nucleotides, the CDR3 is TGTGCCAGCGGGGATATGGCACTTCAGTACTTC. Its protein is CASGDMALQYF.